The clone carrying this TCR beta chain was recorded a few times. The record originates from a study of blood T cell repertoires in COVID-19. Study-level background: T cells, B-cell-depleted T cells, or PBMCs provided the cDNA or gDNA that served as material.

After removal of 4 bases from V and 8 bases from J, the junction contained 9 bases not matched to a gene. Germline V gives CDR1 SGDLS, CDR2 YYNGEE. This CDR3 has 15 amino acids. Allocation to cohorts depended on clinical history reported by the participants. Using immunoSEQ multiplex PCR, the repertoire was profiled, and TCRdb retains in-frame clones only, with some absent. The table has around 200,000 clones, approximately 80% seen once. This sequence was found in a woman aged 40 to 50 with acute COVID-19. The genes are TRBV9 and TRBJ2-1, with TRBD2 identical over 10 bases. The specimen sequenced was PBMCs or T cells enriched from blood (not recorded which). The CDR3 DNA reads as TGTGCCAGCAGCCTCAGCGGGAGGGCCATCGATGAGCAGTTCTTC. Translation gives CASSLSGRAIDEQFF.